This T cell receptor (beta chain) was sequenced in a study of TIL therapy for anti-PD-1-resistant metastatic lung cancer. Whole-study context: Tumors carried a median about 1.4 non-synonymous mutations per megabase.

The time point was: pre-treatment sample, taken before nivolumab and TIL therapy. Sequencing used immunoSEQ v3. The protocol was immunoSEQ multiplex PCR, while the TCRdb copy is restricted to in-frame clones and leaves out a portion. This table has 55,000 or so clones, more than 80% appearing once. V shed 4 bases and J 4 bases; nucleotides not matched to a gene: 8. The CDR3 contains 17 residues. Germline CDR1 KGHDR, CDR2 SFDVKD. The chain uses TRBV24-1 and TRBJ2-1, with 11 bases lining up with TRBD2. The sample was blood, taken at baseline. The receptor was derived from a person aged 25 to 79 with non-small cell lung cancer. CDR3 DNA: TGTGCCACCAGTGAATTTAGCGGGGGGGCCAATTACAATGAGCAGTTCTTC. This gives the protein CATSEFSGGANYNEQFF.